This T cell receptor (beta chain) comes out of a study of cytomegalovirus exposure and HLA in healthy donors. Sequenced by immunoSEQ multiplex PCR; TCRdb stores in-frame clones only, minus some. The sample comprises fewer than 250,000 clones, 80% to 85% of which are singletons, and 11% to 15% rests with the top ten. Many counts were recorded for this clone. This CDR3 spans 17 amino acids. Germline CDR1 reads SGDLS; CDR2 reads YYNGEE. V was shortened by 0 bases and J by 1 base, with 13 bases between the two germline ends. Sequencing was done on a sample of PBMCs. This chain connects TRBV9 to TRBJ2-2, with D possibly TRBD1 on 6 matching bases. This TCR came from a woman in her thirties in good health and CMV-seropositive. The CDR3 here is CASSVAPGRGNTGELFF. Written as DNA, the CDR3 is TGTGCCAGCAGCGTAGCTCCGGGCAGGGGGAACACCGGGGAGCTGTTTTTT.